This entry concerns a single T cell receptor (beta chain). The method was immunoSEQ multiplex PCR; TCRdb's version includes in-frame clones alone and lacks a portion of them. The profile shows about 210,000 clones, around 90% of them singletons. Either two negative PCRs, clearance, or symptom resolution qualified Cohort 3 donors as recovered. The data derive from a study of blood T cell repertoires in COVID-19. Across the whole study: Donors in the United States, Italy and Spain gave samples during acute or convalescent COVID-19. From T cells, B-cell-depleted T cells, or PBMCs came the material, which was cDNA or gDNA.

CDR3 length: 13 amino acids. Losses at the gene ends were 6 bases for V and 4 bases for J; bases not matched to a gene: 5. The germline CDR1 and CDR2 sequences are MNHEY and SVGAGI. What was sequenced was PBMCs or T cells enriched from blood (not recorded which). The chain is built from TRBV6-5 and TRBJ1-2, with 7 bases lining up with TRBD1. The origin of this receptor is a young man who had recovered from COVID-19. The CDR3 bases are TGTGCCAGCAGACCGGACAGGAGCTATGGCTACACCTTC. It yields the protein CASRPDRSYGYTF.